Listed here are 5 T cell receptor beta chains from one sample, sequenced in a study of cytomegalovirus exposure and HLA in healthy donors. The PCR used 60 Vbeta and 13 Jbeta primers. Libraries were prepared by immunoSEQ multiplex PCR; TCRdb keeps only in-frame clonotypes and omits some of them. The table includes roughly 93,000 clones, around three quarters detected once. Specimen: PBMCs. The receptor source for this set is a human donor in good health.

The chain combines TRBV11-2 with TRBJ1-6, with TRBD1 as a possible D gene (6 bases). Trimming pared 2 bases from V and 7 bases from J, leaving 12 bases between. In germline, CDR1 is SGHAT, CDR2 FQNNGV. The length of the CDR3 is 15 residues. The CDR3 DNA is TGTGCCAGCAGCTTACTAACAGGGATGAATTCACCCCTCCACTTT. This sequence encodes CASSLLTGMNSPLHF.

DNA of the CDR3: TGTGCCAGCAGCAACGGACAGGGAGATCCTGTGATTGGGAAAAACACTGAAGCTTTCTTT. Amino acids: CASSNGQGDPVIGKNTEAFF. V is TRBV7-6 and J is TRBJ1-1; 8 nucleotides align to TRBD1. The CDR3 sequence is 20 residues long. Germline V CDR1 and CDR2: SGHVS, FNYEAQ. The trim removed 5 bases at V and 2 bases at J, leaving 22 bases unmatched.

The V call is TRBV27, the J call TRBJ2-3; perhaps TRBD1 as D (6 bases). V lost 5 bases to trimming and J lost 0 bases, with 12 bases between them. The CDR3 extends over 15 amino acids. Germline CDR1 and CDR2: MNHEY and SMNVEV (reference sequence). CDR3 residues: CASSLSGASTDTQYF. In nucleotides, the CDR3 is TGTGCCAGCAGTCTGTCAGGGGCCAGCACAGATACGCAGTATTTT.

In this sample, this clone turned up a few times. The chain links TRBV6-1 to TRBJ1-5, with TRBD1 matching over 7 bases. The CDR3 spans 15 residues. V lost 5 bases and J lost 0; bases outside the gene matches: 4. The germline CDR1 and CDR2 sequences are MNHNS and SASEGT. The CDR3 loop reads CASSIGTVSNQPQHF. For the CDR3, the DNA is TGTGCCAGCAGTATTGGGACAGTTAGCAATCAGCCCCAGCATTTT.

The DNA for the CDR3 is TGTGCCAGTAGTATTCTTAGACAGGGGCCTGGTACTGAAGCTTTCTTT. It translates to CASSILRQGPGTEAFF. The V gene is TRBV19, the J gene TRBJ1-1, with 8 bases identical to TRBD1. CDR1 is LNHDA and CDR2 is SQIVND in the germline V gene (reference sequence). This CDR3 has 16 amino acids. V lost 3 bases and J lost 5; bases outside the gene matches: 11.